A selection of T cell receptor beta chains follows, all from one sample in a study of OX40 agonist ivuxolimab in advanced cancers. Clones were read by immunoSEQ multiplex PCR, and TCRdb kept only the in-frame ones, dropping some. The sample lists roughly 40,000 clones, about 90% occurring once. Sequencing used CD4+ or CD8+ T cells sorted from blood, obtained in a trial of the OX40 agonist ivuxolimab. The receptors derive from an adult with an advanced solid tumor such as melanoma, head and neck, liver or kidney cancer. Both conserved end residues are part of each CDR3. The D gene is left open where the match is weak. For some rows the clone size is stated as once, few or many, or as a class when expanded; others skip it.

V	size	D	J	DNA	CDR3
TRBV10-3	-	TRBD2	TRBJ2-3	TGTGCCATCAGTGCCAGCGGGAGGAACACAGATACGCAGTATTTT	CAISASGRNTDTQYF
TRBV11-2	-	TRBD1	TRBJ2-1	TGTGCCAGCAGCTCCGACTTAGAACAGGGGTCCCGTGAGCAGTTCTTC	CASSSDLEQGSREQFF
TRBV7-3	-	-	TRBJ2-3	TGTGCCAGCAGCTTATCCCCAATCGGCGGGGCCACAGATACGCAGTATTTT	CASSLSPIGGATDTQYF
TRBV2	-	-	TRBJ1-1	TGTGCCAGCAGCTTGGAGTTGGGCGCTGAAGCTTTCTTT	CASSLELGAEAFF
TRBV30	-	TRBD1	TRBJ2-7	TGTGCCTGGACCGACATGCCTGGGACAGCCTACGAGCAGTACTTC	CAWTDMPGTAYEQYF
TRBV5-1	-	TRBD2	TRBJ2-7	TGCGCCAGCAGCTTGACTAGCGGATTTACCTACGAGCAGTACTTC	CASSLTSGFTYEQYF
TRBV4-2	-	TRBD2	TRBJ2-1	TGTGCCAGCAGCCAAGATCTGGGACTAGGCAATGAGCAGTTCTTC	CASSQDLGLGNEQFF
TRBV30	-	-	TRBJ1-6	TGTGCCTGGAGTCGGACACTTTCACCCCTCCACTTT	CAWSRTLSPLHF
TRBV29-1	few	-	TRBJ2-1	TGCAGCGTTGAAACTCTACCCGGCAGCAATGAGCAGTTCTTC	CSVETLPGSNEQFF
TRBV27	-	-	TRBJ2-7	TGTGCCAGCAGTTTATCAGGGCGACCGACCTACGAGCAGTACTTC	CASSLSGRPTYEQYF
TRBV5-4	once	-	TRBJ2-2	TGTGCCAGCAGCTTGGATGGCACCGGGGAGCTGTTTTTT	CASSLDGTGELFF
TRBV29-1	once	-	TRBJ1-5	TGCAGCGTTTATGGCAGTAGATATCCCTTTAGCAATCAGCCCCAGCATTTT	CSVYGSRYPFSNQPQHF
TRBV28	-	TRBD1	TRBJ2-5	TGTGCCAGCAGTCCCGGGGACAGGGGGGGCGAGACCCAGTACTTC	CASSPGDRGGETQYF
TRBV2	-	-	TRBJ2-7	TGTGCCAGCAGTGCCCGTGGCTCCTACGAGCAGTACTTC	CASSARGSYEQYF
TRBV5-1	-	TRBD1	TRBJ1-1	TGCGCCAGCAGGCAATGGGACAGGGGCTATACTGAAGCTTTCTTT	CASRQWDRGYTEAFF
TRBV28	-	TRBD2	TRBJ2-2	TGTGCCACCCACCTGATAGGACTAGCGAAGAACACCGGGGAGCTGTTTTTT	CATHLIGLAKNTGELFF
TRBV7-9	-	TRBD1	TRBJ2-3	TGTGCCAGCAGCTTAGTGGCGGGACAGGGCACAGATACGCAGTATTTT	CASSLVAGQGTDTQYF
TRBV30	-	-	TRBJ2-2	TGTGCCTGGAGTCAGGGATCCCTCTCCGGGGAGCTGTTTTTT	CAWSQGSLSGELFF
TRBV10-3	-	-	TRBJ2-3	TGTGCCATCAGTGACAGTAGCACAGATACGCAGTATTTT	CAISDSSTDTQYF
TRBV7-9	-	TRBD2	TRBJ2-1	TGTGCCAGCAGCAAGCGGGAGTTAGATGAGCAGTTCTTC	CASSKRELDEQFF
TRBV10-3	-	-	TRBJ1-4	TGTGCCATCAGTGGCCGGGAAGGATACGAAAAACTGTTTTTT	CAISGREGYEKLFF
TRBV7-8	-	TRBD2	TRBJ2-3	TGTGCCAGCAGCTTAGTGGCTAGCGGTCGAAGTGATACGCAGTATTTT	CASSLVASGRSDTQYF
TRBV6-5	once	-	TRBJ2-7	TGTGCCAGCAGTTACCAGGTTCCGGGTGAGCAGTACTTC	CASSYQVPGEQYF
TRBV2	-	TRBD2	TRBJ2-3	TGTGCCAGCAGTGATCGAGCGGGAGAGGGGACAGATACGCAGTATTTT	CASSDRAGEGTDTQYF
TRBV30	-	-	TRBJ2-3	TGTGCCTGGAGTGGAGCCAGGGCGGATACGCAGTATTTT	CAWSGARADTQYF
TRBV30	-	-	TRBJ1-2	TGTGCCTGGAGTGACAGGGTGTATGGCTACACCTTC	CAWSDRVYGYTF
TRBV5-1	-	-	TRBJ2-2	TGCGCCAGCAGCCCCCCCTTAGGGGCCGGGGAGCTGTTTTTT	CASSPPLGAGELFF
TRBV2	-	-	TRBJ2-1	TGTGCCAGCAGTTTGCCAGACCTTGAGCAGTTCTTC	CASSLPDLEQFF
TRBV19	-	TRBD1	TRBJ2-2	TGTGCCAGTAGGACACAGGGGCCCACCGGGGAGCTGTTTTTT	CASRTQGPTGELFF
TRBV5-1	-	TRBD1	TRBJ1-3	TGCGCCAGCAGCCCCGGGACAGCTGGAAACACCATATATTTT	CASSPGTAGNTIYF
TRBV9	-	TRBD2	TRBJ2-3	TGTGCCAGCAGCGTAGACCCGCCTGACGGGAGGTTAGATACGCAGTATTTT	CASSVDPPDGRLDTQYF
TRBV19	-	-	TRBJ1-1	TGTGCCAGTAGTATAATTCATCAGGGCGGGACTGAAGCTTTCTTT	CASSIIHQGGTEAFF
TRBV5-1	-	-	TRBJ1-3	TGCGCCAGCATAGACCCCTCTGGAAACACCATATATTTT	CASIDPSGNTIYF
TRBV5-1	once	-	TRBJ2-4	TGCGCCAGCGCGCGGAGCCAAGCCAAAAACATTCAGTACTTC	CASARSQAKNIQYF
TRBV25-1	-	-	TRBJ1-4	TGTGCCAGCAGCGCCAAAGGGACTAATGAAAAACTGTTTTTT	CASSAKGTNEKLFF
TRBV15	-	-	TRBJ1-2	TGTGCCACCAGCCGGCCGGACCGCGCGGACTATGGCTACACCTTC	CATSRPDRADYGYTF
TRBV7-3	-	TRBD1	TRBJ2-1	TGTGCCAGCAGCTTATTCCCACAGGGGGTAGGCTACAATGAGCAGTTCTTC	CASSLFPQGVGYNEQFF
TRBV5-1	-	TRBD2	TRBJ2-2	TGCGCCAGCAGCTTGGCTCTAGCGGGCGCGAACACCGGGGAGCTGTTTTTT	CASSLALAGANTGELFF
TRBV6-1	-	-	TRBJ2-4	TGTGCCAGCAGTGAAGTAGCAGGGATCGGGGCCAAAAACATTCAGTACTTC	CASSEVAGIGAKNIQYF
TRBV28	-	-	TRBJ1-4	TGTGCCAGCAGTCAAGAGGGGGGTTGGGACGGCGGTGAAAAACTGTTTTTT	CASSQEGGWDGGEKLFF
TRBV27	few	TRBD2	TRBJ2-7	TGTGCCAGCCACTCGGGGGGCTACGAGCAGTACTTC	CASHSGGYEQYF
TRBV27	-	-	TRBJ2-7	TGTGCCAGCAGTTTCGAGGGAGAGCAGTACTTC	CASSFEGEQYF
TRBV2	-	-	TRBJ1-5	TGTGCCAGCAGTCAGCGGGGGGGGCGGAAGGCTCAGCCCCAGCATTTT	CASSQRGGRKAQPQHF
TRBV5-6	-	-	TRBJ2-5	TGTGCCAGCAGCCCCATCGGGACACCTATTCCGTACTTC	CASSPIGTPIPYF
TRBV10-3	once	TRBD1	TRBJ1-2	TGTGCCATCACCCAGGACAGGGCGAGTGGCTACACCTTC	CAITQDRASGYTF
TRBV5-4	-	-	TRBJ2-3	TGTGCCAGCAGCAGAGCAGATACGCAGTATTTT	CASSRADTQYF
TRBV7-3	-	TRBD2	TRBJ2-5	TGTGCCAGCAGCCTCGGCCCGGGGGGTGGAGAGACCCAGTACTTC	CASSLGPGGGETQYF
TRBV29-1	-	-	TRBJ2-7	TGCAGCGCTATCAGGGGAGGGGGAAACTACGAGCAGTACTTC	CSAIRGGGNYEQYF
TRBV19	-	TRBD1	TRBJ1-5	TGTGCCAGTAGTATCGGGACAGGGGGCCAGCCCCAGCATTTT	CASSIGTGGQPQHF
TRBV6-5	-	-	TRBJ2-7	TGTGCCAGCAGTTATTTCAGGGGCGCCTACGAGCAGTACTTC	CASSYFRGAYEQYF
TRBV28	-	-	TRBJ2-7	TGTGCCAGCAGTTTGACATCCAAGGATTTGGGGGCGCGTTACTTC	CASSLTSKDLGARYF
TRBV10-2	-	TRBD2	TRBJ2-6	TGCGCCAGCAGTGAAGTAGCGGGAGGAACCCCTGGGGCCAACGTCCTGACTTTC	CASSEVAGGTPGANVLTF
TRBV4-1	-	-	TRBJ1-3	TGCGCCAGCAGCCAAGGGACGGACTCTGGAAACACCATATATTTT	CASSQGTDSGNTIYF